The entry below gives a single T cell receptor (beta chain) sequence along with its context. Its antigen is undetermined. The CDR3 ends on some other residue instead of the conserved phenylalanine or tryptophan, so this is likely a read error. The data are from a study of CD8+CD57+ T cells in acquired aplastic anemia. Overall study findings and caveats: Fewer than 30 CD8+ CDR3 sequences were shared between patients and controls.

The CDR3 extends over 15 amino acids. V lost 4 bases to trimming and J lost 8 bases; unmatched junction nucleotides: 10. Germline V gene sequence: CDR1 LNHDA, CDR2 SQIVND (reference sequence). Patients sequenced had flow cytometry evidence of CD8+CD57+ cell expansion. CDR3 and TCR beta VDJ profiling relied on genomic DNA as the template. One entry per CDR3 protein, called by TCRdb with MiXCR from the reads. Of 200,000 to 300,000 distinct CDR3 sequences in the sample, around 82% were seen once. The sequence came from a human donor with aplastic anemia. The chain recombines TRBV19 with TRBJ2-1, with 8 bases aligning to TRBD1. The material sequenced was sorted CD4+, CD8+, or CD8+CD57+ T cells (not recorded which) from PBMCs. The CDR3 is CASSRTGTSSDEQFC. CDR3 sequence (DNA): TGTGCCAGTAGTAGGACAGGGACTTCTTCCGATGAGCAGTTCTGC.